The sequence of this T cell receptor beta chain was determined in a study of beta chain features in type 1 diabetes. Overall study: Analysis included 107,917,701 sorted cells drawn from all samples. Overall study results and limits: TCRB repertoires of naive, central memory and Treg cells appeared more similar among patients than among healthy donors. Since sequencing was performed on cDNA, cells with high TCR expression could be over-represented.

TCRB transcripts that were expressed got sequenced, as all of the isolated RNA had been reverse transcribed. Clones were read by immunoSEQ multiplex PCR, and TCRdb kept only the in-frame ones, dropping some. This table holds 300,000 to 450,000 clones, roughly a fifth found once. A remark on this clone: Its antigen is as yet unknown. The junction does not match germline at one end; this may be a read error.

The receptor comes from a woman between 18 and 29 years old in good health. Sample: naive CD4+ T cells from blood.

CDR3: CASSPGVQETQYF. The CDR3 coding sequence is TGTGCTAGCAGCCCCGGGGTTCAAGAGACCCAGTACTTC. V gene TRBV7-7 combines with J gene TRBJ2-5, with D possibly matching TRBD2 (5 bases). The CDR3 sequence is 13 residues long. Germline loops: CDR1 SSHAT, CDR2 FNYEAQ (reference sequence). The entire variable domain, with the rest obtained from reference TRBV7-7 and TRBJ2-5, is as follows: GAGVSQSPRYKVTKRGQDVTLRCDPISSHATLYWYQQALGQGPEFLTYFNYEAQPDKSGLPSDRFSAERPEGSISTLTIQRTEQRDSAMYRCASSPGVQETQYFGPGTRLLVL.